This entry is about one T cell receptor (beta chain). The sample holds many counts of this clonotype. The antigen it recognizes is unknown. Within one base of it there is no much larger clone, and no base qualities were kept. From its cysteine to its phenylalanine, the CDR3 spans 14 amino acids. Only the CDR3 region is kept as DNA, spanning 42 bases read in frame from base 1. The V and J ends are trimmed by 3 bases and 3 bases, leaving 11 bases between them. Stable Graves' hyperthyroidism was defined as the absence of progression to ophthalmopathy over 18 months of follow-up. The hyperthyroidism patients were between 18 and 65 years old and newly diagnosed, with a disease duration of less than 2 months. Any patient with an uncontrolled infection, another autoimmune disease, pregnancy or lactation was excluded. Diagnoses relied on clinical symptoms, serum thyroxine and TRAb, thyroid ultrasound and orbital computed tomography. PBMCs were isolated from 10 ml of fresh peripheral blood by Ficoll-Paque density gradient centrifugation. Trizol reagent was used to extract total RNA, and RNA quality was then checked on an Agilent 2100 Bioanalyzer.

This entry belongs to a study of T cells in Graves' hyperthyroidism and ophthalmopathy (dated by TCRdb to the late 2010s). In terms of the full investigation: Peripheral blood was collected at initial diagnosis, before any treatment. To identify distinguishing TCR V-J signatures, a discovery cohort of about 95 patients was used, comprising some 45 with Graves' ophthalmopathy and some 60 with stable Graves' hyperthyroidism. Whether ophthalmopathy could be predicted prospectively was tested in an independent validation cohort made up of 18 to 20 hyperthyroidism patients plus 17 patients who later progressed to ophthalmopathy. The roughly 90 discovery patients were divided at random into training and test sets in a 7:3 ratio. Thyroid tissue and blood T-cell repertoires from about 6 Graves' hyperthyroidism patients were also compared in the study. After blood sampling, hyperthyroidism patients were treated with methimazole at a starting dose of 30 mg daily, and ophthalmopathy patients were treated with high-dose intravenous methylprednisolone. The paper reports TCR Vbeta CDR3 sequencing of over 120 peripheral blood samples: around 41 ophthalmopathy, approximately 74 hyperthyroidism and around 17 progressor patients.

The research as a whole found: Most expanded thyroid clonotypes (frequency above 0.001) were also found in blood, which suggests that blood repertoires may mirror thyroid immune responses. In validation, the model predicted progression to ophthalmopathy a median of 6.5 months before onset, with about 64% sensitivity and almost 75% specificity. A 13 V-J signature model separated ophthalmopathy from stable hyperthyroidism, with just over 85% sensitivity and around 84% specificity in cross-validation and 80%/75% in testing. Sample size was not statistically predetermined, and blinding of investigators to group allocation was not performed.

The TCR beta CDR3 regions were amplified from RNA transcripts. A first-round RT-PCR of the TCR CDR3 used the HTBI primer set with the Qiagen OneStep RT-PCR kit. A second multiplex PCR round built the libraries, followed by size selection and purification. Paired-end sequencing of the libraries was performed with 100 bp reads on an Illumina HiSeq2000. The authors processed their data as follows. SOAPnuke was used to process the raw data, throwing out any read that contained adapters or uncalled bases, had a mean Phred below 15, or lacked an exact constant-primer or identifier match. COPE v1.2.5 was used to merge the high-quality paired reads, and each unique nucleotide sequence was defined as a clonotype. MiTCR v1.1 was used to align clonotypes to the IMGT TRBV, TRBD and TRBJ reference segments. Only V-J combinations with frequency above 0.0001, covering 99% to 99.2% of repertoires, were analysed. The TCS score was defined as F50 (clonal expansion) divided by E x V (chaos), with BLOSUM62-based TCRdist calculated between CDR3 peptides within each V-J. Welch's t-statistics and random forest reduced some 510 V-J features to 13, which were used in a naive Bayes classifier (R e1071). The public reads were quality trimmed at Q25 with fastp and then assembled into clones with MiXCR by TCRdb, keeping productive beta chains. Identical CDR3 protein sequences are pooled into one entry, listed with their most common genes and DNA. The V and J calls come from TCRdb's annotation, not from the publication. Present in this sample are 500,000 to 600,000 distinct CDR3 sequences, approximately 16% of which were seen just once. The top ten clonotypes cover approximately 20% of the sample.

The sequence is built from TRBV12-3 or TRBV12-4 and TRBJ2-5; the D gene cannot be resolved reliably. The source is a young woman with Graves' hyperthyroidism. Material for sequencing was blood. At the DNA level, the sequence is TGTGCCAGCAGTTTTCGGGTAAAGGAAGAGACCCAGTACTTC. Its protein is CASSFRVKEETQYF.